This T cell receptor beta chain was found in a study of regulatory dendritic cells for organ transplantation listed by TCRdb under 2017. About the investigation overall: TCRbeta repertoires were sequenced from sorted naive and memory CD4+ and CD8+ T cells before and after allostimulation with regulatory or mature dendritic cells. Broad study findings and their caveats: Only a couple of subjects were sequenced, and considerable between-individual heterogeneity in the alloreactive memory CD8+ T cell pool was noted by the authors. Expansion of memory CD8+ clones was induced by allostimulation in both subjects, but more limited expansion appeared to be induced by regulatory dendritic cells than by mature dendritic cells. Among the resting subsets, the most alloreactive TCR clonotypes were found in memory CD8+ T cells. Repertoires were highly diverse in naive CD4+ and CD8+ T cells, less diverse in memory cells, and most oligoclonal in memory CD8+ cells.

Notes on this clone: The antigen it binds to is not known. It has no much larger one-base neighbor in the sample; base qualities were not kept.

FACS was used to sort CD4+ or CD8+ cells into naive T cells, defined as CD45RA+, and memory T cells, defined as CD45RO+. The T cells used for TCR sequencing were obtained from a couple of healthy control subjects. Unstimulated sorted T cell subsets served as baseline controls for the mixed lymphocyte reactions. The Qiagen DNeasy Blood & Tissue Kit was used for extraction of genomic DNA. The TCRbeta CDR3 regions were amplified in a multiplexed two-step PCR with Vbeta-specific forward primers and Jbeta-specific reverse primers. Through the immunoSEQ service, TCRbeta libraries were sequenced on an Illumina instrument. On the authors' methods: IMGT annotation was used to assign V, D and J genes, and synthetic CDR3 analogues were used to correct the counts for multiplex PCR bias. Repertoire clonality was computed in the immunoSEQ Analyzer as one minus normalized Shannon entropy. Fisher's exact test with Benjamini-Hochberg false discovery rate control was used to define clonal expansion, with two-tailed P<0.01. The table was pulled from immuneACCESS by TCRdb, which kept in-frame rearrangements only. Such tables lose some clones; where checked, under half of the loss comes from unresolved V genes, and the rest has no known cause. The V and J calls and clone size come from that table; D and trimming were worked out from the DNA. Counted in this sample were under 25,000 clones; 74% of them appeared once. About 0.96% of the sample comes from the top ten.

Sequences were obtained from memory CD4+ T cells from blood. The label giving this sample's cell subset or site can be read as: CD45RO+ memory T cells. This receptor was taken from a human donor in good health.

The DNA sequence follows: TGCGCCAGCAGCTTGGCTAACTCTGGGGCCAACGTCCTGACTTTC. Translation gives CASSLANSGANVLTF. The rearranged segments are TRBV5-1 and TRBJ2-6; the D gene assignment is ambiguous. Sequences SGHRS (CDR1) and YFSETQ (CDR2) are obtained from the germline V gene. Its CDR3 holds 15 amino acids, cysteine through phenylalanine. Kept here is only the CDR3 DNA, which spans 45 bases and is read in frame from base 1. The germline ends are 4 bases apart after V is trimmed by 0 bases and J by 0 bases.